This T cell receptor beta chain emerged from a study of shared T cell receptors in the human thymus. Using immunoSEQ multiplex PCR, the repertoire was profiled, and TCRdb retains in-frame clones only, with some absent. The table shows hundreds of thousands of clones, with roughly 86% occurring only once. The same data also contributed to another study, on human thymus T cells. From that paper: Resections obtained during corrective heart surgery supplied the thymus tissue. Thymic repertoires from unrelated individuals overlapped highly, related research reported.

Sequenced material: thymocytes. The receptor's source is a boy under three years old with a congenital heart defect.

CDR3 DNA sequence: TGTGCCAGCAGTGGGGGTGGAGCGGGGGCCTACGAGCAGTACTTC. Amino acids: CASSGGGAGAYEQYF. The chain carries TRBV6-5 and TRBJ2-7, with 8 bases identical to TRBD2. The V gene's germline CDR1 is MNHEY and CDR2 SVGAGI. The CDR3 sequence is 15 residues long. Losses at the gene ends were 5 bases for V and 2 bases for J; bases not matched to a gene: 8.